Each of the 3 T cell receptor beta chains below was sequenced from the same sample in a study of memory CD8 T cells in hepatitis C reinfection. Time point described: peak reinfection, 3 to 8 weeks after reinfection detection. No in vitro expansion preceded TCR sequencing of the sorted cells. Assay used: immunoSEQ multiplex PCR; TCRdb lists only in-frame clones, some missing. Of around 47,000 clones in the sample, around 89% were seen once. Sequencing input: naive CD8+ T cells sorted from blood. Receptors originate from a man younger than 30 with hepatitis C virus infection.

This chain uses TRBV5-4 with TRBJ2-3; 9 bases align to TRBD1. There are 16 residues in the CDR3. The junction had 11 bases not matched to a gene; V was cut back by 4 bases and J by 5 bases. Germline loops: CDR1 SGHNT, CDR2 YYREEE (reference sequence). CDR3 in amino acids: CASSGAGTGYGDTQYF. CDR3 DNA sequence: TGTGCCAGCAGCGGGGCCGGGACAGGGTATGGAGATACGCAGTATTTT.

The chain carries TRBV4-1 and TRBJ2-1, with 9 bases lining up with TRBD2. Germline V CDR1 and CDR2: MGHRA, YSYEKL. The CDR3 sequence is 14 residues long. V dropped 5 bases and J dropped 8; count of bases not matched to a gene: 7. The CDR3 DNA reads TGCGCCAGCAGCTTCGCGGGAGGGGTCGATGAGCAGTTCTTC. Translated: CASSFAGGVDEQFF.

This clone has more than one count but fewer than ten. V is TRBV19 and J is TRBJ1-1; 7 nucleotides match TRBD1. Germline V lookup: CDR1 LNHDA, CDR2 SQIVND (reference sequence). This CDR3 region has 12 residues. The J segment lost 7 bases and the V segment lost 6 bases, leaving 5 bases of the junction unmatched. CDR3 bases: TGTGCCAGTAGCTGGGGACAGTTTGAAGCTTTCTTT. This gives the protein CASSWGQFEAFF.